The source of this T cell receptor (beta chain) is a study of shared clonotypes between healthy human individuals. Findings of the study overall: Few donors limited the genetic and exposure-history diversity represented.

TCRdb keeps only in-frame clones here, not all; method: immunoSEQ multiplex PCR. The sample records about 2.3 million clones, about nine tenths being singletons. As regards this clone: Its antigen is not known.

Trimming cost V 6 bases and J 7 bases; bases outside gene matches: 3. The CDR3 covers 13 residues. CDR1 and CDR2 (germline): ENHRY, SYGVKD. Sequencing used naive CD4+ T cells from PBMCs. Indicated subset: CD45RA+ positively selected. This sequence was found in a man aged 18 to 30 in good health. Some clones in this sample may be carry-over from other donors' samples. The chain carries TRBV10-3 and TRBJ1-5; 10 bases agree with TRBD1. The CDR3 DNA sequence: TGTGCCATCAGAGGGACAGGGGAACAGCCCCAGCATTTT. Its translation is CAIRGTGEQPQHF.